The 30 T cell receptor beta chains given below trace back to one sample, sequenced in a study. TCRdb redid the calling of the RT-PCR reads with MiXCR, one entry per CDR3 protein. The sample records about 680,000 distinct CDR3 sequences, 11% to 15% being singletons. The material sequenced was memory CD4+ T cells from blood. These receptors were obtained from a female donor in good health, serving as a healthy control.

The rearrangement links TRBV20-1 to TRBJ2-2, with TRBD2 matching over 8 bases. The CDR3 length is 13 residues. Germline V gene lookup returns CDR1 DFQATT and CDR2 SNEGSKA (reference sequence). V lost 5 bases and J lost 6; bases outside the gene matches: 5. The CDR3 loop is CSARSSGPGELFF. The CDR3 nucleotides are TGCAGTGCTCGATCTAGCGGGCCCGGGGAGCTGTTTTTT.

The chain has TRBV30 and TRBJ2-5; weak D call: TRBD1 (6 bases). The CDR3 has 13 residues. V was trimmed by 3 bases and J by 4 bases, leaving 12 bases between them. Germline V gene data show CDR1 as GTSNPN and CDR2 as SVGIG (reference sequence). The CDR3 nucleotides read TGTGCCTGGAGGAAAACAGGGCGAGAGACCCAGTACTTC. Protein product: CAWRKTGRETQYF.

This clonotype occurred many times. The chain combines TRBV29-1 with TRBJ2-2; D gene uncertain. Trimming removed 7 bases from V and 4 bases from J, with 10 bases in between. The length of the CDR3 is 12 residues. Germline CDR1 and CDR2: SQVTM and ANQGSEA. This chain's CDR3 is CSASSGTGELFF. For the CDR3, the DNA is TGCAGCGCTTCCAGTGGCACCGGGGAGCTGTTTTTT.

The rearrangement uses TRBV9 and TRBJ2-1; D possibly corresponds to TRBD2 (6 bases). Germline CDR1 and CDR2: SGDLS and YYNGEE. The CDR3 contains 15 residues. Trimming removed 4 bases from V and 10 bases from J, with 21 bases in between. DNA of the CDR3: TGTGCCAGCAGCATGGACTATCTCTCAAGGAGGGAGCAGTTCTTC. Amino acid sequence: CASSMDYLSRREQFF. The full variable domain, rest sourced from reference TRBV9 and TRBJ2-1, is DSGVTQTPKHLITATGQRVTLRCSPRSGDLSVYWYQQSLDQGLQFLIQYYNGEERAKGNILERFSAQQFPDLHSELNLSSLELGDSALYFCASSMDYLSRREQFFGPGTRLTVL.

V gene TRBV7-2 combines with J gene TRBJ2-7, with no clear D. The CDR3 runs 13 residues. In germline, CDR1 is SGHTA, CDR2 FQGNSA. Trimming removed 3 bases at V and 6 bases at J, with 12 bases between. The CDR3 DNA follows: TGTGCCAGCAGCTTTGTATTAGTCGGCGAGCAGTACTTC. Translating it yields CASSFVLVGEQYF.

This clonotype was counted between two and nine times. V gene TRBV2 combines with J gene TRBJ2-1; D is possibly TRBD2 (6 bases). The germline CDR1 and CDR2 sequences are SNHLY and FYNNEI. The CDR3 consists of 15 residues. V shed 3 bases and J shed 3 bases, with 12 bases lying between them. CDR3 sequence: CASSDRASVYNEQFF. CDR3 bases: TGTGCCAGCAGTGATAGGGCTAGCGTCTACAATGAGCAGTTCTTC. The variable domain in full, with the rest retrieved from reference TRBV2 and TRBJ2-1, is EPEVTQTPSHQVTQMGQEVILRCVPISNHLYFYWYRQILGQKVEFLVSFYNNEISEKSEIFDDQFSVERPDGSNFTLKIRSTKLEDSAMYFCASSDRASVYNEQFFGPGTRLTVL.

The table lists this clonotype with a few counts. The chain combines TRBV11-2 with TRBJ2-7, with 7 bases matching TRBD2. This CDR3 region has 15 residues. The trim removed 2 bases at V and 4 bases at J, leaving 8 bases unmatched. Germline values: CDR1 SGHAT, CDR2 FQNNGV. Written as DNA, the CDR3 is TGTGCCAGCAGCTTATGGGGGACTACCACTTACGAGCAGTACTTC. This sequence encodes CASSLWGTTTYEQYF.

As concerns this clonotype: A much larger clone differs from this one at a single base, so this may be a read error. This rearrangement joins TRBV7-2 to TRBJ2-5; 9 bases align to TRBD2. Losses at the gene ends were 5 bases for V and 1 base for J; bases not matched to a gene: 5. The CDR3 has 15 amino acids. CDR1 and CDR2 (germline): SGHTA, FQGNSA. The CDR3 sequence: CASSAPGLAQETQYF. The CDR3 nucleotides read TGTGCCAGCAGCGCTCCGGGACTAGCCCAAGAGACCCAGTACTTC. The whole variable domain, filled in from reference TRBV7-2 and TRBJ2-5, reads GAGVSQSPSNKVTEKGKDVELRCDPISGHTALYWYRQSLGQGLEFLIYFQGNSAPDKSGLPSDRFSAERTGGSVSTLTIQRTQQEDSAVYLCASSAPGLAQETQYFGPGTRLLVL.

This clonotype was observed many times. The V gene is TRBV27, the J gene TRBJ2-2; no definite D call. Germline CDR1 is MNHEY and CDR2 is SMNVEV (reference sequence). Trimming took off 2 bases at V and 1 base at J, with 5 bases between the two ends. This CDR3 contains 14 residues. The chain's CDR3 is CASSLKQNTGELFF. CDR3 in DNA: TGTGCCAGCAGTTTAAAACAGAACACCGGGGAGCTGTTTTTT.

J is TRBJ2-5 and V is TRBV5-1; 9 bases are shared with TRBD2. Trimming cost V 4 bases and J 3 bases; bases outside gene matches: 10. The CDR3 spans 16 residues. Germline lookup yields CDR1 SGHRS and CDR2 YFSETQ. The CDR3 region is CASSEHPGLAKETQYF. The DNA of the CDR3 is TGCGCCAGCAGCGAGCATCCGGGACTAGCAAAAGAGACCCAGTACTTC.

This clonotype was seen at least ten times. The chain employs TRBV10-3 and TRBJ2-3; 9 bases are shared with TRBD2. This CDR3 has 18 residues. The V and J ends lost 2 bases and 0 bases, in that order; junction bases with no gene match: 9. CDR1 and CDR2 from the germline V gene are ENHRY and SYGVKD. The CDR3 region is CAISEASSGDTSTDTQYF. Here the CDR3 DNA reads TGTGCCATCAGTGAGGCGTCTAGCGGGGATACTAGCACAGATACGCAGTATTTT.

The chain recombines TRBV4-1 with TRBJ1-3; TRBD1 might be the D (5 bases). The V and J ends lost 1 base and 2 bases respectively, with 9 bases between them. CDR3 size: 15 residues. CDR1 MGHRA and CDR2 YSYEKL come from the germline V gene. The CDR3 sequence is CASSQADTPGNTIYF. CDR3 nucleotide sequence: TGCGCCAGCAGCCAAGCGGACACCCCTGGAAACACCATATATTTT.

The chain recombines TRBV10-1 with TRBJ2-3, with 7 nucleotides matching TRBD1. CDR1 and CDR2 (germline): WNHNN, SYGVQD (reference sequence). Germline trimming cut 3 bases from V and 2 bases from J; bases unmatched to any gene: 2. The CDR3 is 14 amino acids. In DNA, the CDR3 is TGCGCCAGCAGTGACGGGACAGCCACAGATACGCAGTATTTT. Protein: CASSDGTATDTQYF.

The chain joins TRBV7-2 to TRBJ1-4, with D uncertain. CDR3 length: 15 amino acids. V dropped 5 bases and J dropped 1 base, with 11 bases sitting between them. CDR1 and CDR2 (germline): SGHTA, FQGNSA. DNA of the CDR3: TGTGCCAGCAGCCGCTCCCGAGGAACTAATGAAAAACTGTTTTTT. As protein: CASSRSRGTNEKLFF.

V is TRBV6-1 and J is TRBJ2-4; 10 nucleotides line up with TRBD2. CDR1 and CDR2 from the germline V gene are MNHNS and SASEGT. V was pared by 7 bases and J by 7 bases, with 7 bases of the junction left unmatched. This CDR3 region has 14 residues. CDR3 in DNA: TGTGCCAGCACTGCCCCGGGACTAGCGAACATTCAGTACTTC. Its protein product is CASTAPGLANIQYF.

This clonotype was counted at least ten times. The CDR3: CASSLNGAGYTF. CDR3 DNA: TGTGCCAGCAGTTTAAACGGGGCTGGCTACACCTTC. The rearrangement links TRBV12-3 or TRBV12-4 to TRBJ1-2; the D gene is possibly TRBD1 (5 bases). This CDR3 has 12 residues. V was trimmed by 2 bases and J by 7 bases, leaving 8 bases between them.

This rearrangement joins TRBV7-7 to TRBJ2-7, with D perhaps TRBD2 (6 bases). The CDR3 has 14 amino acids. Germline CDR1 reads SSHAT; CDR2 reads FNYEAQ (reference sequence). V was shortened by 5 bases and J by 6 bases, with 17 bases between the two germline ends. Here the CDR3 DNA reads TGTGCCAGCAGCCAGGACGGGGGATTCGGCGAGCAGTACTTC. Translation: CASSQDGGFGEQYF. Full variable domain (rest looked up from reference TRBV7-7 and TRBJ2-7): GAGVSQSPRYKVTKRGQDVTLRCDPISSHATLYWYQQALGQGPEFLTYFNYEAQPDKSGLPSDRFSAERPEGSISTLTIQRTEQRDSAMYRCASSQDGGFGEQYFGPGTRLTVT.

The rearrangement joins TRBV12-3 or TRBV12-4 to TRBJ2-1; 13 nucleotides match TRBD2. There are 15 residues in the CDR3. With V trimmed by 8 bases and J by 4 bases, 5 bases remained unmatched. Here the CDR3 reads CASGQTSGRYNEQFF. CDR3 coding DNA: TGTGCCAGCGGACAGACTAGCGGGAGGTACAATGAGCAGTTCTTC.

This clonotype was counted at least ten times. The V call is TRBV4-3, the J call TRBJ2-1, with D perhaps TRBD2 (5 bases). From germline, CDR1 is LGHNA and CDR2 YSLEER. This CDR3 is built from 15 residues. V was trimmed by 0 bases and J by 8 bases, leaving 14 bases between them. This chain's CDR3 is CASSQDRRYIDEQFF. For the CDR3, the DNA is TGCGCCAGCAGCCAAGATCGGAGGTATATCGATGAGCAGTTCTTC.

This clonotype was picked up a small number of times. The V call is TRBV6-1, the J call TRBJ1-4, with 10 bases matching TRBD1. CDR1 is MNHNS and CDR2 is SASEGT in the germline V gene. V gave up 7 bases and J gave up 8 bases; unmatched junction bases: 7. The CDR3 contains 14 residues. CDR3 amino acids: CASTLRQGAEKLFF. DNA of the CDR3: TGTGCCAGCACCCTTCGACAGGGGGCGGAAAAACTGTTTTTT.

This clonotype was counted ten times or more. The CDR3: CASSPAALQETQYF. The CDR3, as DNA: TGTGCCAGCAGTCCCGCGGCCCTCCAAGAGACCCAGTACTTC. The chain joins TRBV11-2 to TRBJ2-5; D not certain. Trimming shortened V by 6 bases and J by 1 base, and 12 bases separated the two germline ends. Germline assignment: CDR1 SGHAT and CDR2 FQNNGV. The CDR3 is 14 residues long.

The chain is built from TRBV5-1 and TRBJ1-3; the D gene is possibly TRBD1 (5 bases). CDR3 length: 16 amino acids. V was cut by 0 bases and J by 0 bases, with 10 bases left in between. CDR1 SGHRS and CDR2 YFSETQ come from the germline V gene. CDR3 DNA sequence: TGCGCCAGCAGCTTGGGGGACCCTAACTCTGGAAACACCATATATTTT. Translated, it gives CASSLGDPNSGNTIYF. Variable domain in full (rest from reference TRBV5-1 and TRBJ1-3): KAGVTQTPRYLIKTRGQQVTLSCSPISGHRSVSWYQQTPGQGLQFLFEYFSETQRNKGNFPGRFSGRQFSNSRSEMNVSTLELGDSALYLCASSLGDPNSGNTIYFGEGSWLTVV.

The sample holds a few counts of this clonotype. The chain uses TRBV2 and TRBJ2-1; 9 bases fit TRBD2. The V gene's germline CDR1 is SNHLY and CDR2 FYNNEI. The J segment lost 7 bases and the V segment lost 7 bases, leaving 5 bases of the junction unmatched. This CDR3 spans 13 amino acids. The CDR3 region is CASNGLAGNEQFF. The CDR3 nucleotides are TGTGCCAGCAATGGGCTAGCGGGGAATGAGCAGTTCTTC.

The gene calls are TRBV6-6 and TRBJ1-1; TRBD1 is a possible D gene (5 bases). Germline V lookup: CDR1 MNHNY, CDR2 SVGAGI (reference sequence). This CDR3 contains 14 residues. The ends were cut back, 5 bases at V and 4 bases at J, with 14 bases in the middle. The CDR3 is CASSGGEGTTEAFF. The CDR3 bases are TGTGCCAGCAGTGGGGGGGAGGGGACCACTGAAGCTTTCTTT.

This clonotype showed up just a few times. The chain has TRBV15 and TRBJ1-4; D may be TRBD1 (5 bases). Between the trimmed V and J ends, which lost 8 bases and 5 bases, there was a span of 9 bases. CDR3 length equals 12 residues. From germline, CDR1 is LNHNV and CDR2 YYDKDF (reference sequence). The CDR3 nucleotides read TGTGCCACCCGCGGGGACAATGAAAAACTGTTTTTT. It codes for CATRGDNEKLFF.

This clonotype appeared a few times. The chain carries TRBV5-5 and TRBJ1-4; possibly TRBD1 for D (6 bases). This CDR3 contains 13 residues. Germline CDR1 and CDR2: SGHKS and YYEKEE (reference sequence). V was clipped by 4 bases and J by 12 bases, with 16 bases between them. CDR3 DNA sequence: TGTGCCAGCAGCCGACCGACAGGTTCGCAACTGTTTTTT. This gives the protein CASSRPTGSQLFF.

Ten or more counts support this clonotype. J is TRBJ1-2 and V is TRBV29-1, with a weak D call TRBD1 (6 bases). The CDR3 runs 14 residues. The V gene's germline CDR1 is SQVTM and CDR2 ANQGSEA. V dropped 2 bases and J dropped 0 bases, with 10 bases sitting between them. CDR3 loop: CSVESGHANYGYTF. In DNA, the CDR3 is TGCAGCGTTGAATCGGGACACGCTAACTATGGCTACACCTTC. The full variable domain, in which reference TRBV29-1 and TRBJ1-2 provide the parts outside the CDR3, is SAVISQKPSRDICQRGTSLTIQCQVDSQVTMMFWYRQQPGQSLTLIATANQGSEATYESGFVIDKFPISRPNLTFSTLTVSNMSPEDSSIYLCSVESGHANYGYTFGSGTRLTVV.

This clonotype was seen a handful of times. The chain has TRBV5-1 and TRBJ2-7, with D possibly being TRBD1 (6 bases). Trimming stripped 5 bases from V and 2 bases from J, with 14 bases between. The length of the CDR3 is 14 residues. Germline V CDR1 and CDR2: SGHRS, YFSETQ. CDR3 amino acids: CASRNQQGAYEQYF. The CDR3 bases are TGCGCCAGCAGAAACCAACAGGGTGCCTACGAGCAGTACTTC.

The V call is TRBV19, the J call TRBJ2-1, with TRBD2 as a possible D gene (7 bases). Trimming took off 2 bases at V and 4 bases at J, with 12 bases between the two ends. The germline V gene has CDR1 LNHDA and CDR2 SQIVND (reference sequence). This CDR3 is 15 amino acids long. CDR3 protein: CASSIQQGGYNEQFF. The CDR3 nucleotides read TGTGCCAGTAGTATACAACAGGGAGGGTACAATGAGCAGTTCTTC.

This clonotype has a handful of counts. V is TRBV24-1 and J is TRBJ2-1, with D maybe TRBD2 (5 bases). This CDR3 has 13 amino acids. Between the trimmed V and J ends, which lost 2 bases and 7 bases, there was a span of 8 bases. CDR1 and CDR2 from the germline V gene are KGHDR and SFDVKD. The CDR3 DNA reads TGTGCCACCAGTGATTCCACTAGGAATGAGCAGTTCTTC. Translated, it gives CATSDSTRNEQFF.